These T cell receptor beta chains were read from a single sample in a study of immune characterization of retroperitoneal liposarcoma. Using its own MiXCR run on the PCR reads, TCRdb lists one record per CDR3 protein. Of 12,000 or so distinct CDR3 sequences listed, over 25% are singletons. The specimen sequenced was tumor tissue. These receptors were obtained from a female donor with retroperitoneal liposarcoma. The CDR3 runs from the conserved cysteine through the conserved F or W. Each record gives: clone size, J gene, V gene, CDR3 protein. Clone size is stated in some rows and not others, as once, few, many or a class when expanded.

size: large
J: TRBJ1-2
V: TRBV7-2
CDR3: CASSPEQPPSSGYTF

size: few
J: TRBJ2-3
V: TRBV11-2
CDR3: CASSLQGAVAGTQYF

size: -
J: TRBJ2-1
V: TRBV11-2
CDR3: CASSSGTGGDYSPLHF

size: -
J: TRBJ2-1
V: TRBV6-6
CDR3: CASSYSTSGSANEQFF

size: many
J: -
V: TRBV10-3
CDR3: CAISEGPGYEQYF

size: few
J: -
V: TRBV6-1
CDR3: CASGKFYEQYF

size: few
J: TRBJ2-7
V: TRBV27
CDR3: CASSFSVSYEQYF

size: -
J: TRBJ1-2
V: TRBV12-3/TRBV12-4
CDR3: CASSLTAGPQDGYTF

size: few
J: TRBJ1-5
V: TRBV7-2
CDR3: CASSAGTEVSQHF

size: medium-sized
J: TRBJ1-2
V: TRBV7-2
CDR3: CASSPDFRGGYGYTF

size: many
J: -
V: TRBV6-1
CDR3: CASRETSGRVDEQYF

size: -
J: -
V: TRBV6-1
CDR3: CASSEEGGMHYEQFF

size: few
J: TRBJ1-1
V: TRBV7-8
CDR3: CASSFGGLETEAFF

size: few
J: TRBJ1-5
V: TRBV25-1
CDR3: CASADSSNQPQHF

size: -
J: -
V: TRBV11-2
CDR3: CASSFWQNYEQYF

size: -
J: TRBJ2-1
V: TRBV12-3/TRBV12-4
CDR3: CATRQGGEETQFF

size: -
J: TRBJ1-1
V: TRBV5-3
CDR3: CASSLGGGTEAFF

size: many
J: -
V: TRBV6-6
CDR3: CASSYSMIGETQYF

size: medium-sized
J: TRBJ2-1
V: TRBV27
CDR3: CASMVSRGGLNEQFF

size: few
J: TRBJ2-1
V: TRBV25-1
CDR3: CASSEPGAETQFF

size: -
J: TRBJ2-1
V: TRBV7-8
CDR3: CASSLESPAGGQTQFF

size: medium-sized
J: TRBJ2-3
V: TRBV27
CDR3: CASSLYDIGGSSTDTQYF

size: few
J: TRBJ2-1
V: TRBV12-3/TRBV12-4
CDR3: CASSMRGSQETQFF

size: many
J: TRBJ2-5
V: TRBV7-2
CDR3: CASSLETQYF

size: once
J: TRBJ1-2
V: TRBV10-2
CDR3: CASSDPPRGLSGYTF